Sequencing of this TCR beta chain was carried out in a study (dated by TCRdb to between 2020 and 2023). Overall results and qualifications from the work: Further investigation, including longitudinal sampling and assessment of a control group, is stated by the authors to be required.

The germline V gene (reference sequence) specifies LGHDT as CDR1 and YNNKEL as CDR2. Germline trimming amounts to 1 base on V and 1 base on J, with 2 as the count of junction bases outside the gene matches. From the cysteine up to the phenylalanine, the CDR3 has a length of 17 residues. Of all the DNA, just the CDR3 is kept, 51 bases in frame from base 1. In the case of this clone: This receptor's antigen is unknown. The record has no base qualities; no much larger clone is one base away.

PBMCs were isolated from peripheral blood, and genomic DNA from unsorted PBMCs was used for TCR beta sequencing. Survey-level sequencing on the immunoSEQ platform was used to profile TCR beta chain repertoires. The paper's data handling went like this. Repertoire diversity was quantified as the inverse Simpson index, and CDR3 amino acid length spectratypes and V-J pairing frequencies were compared. To annotate clonotypes specific to SARS-CoV-2, CMV, influenza A and EBV, TCR beta CDR3 sequences were compared against VDJdb. The table comes from immuneACCESS by way of TCRdb, which keeps in-frame sequences with V and J called. Part of the clones is missing from these tables; in studies checked, under half for an unresolved V gene and the rest for unknown reasons. That table furnishes V, J and clone size, whereas the DNA furnished D and trimming. The sample includes about 68,000 clones, with about 94% observed a single time. 4% to 4.5% of the sample rests with the top ten.

The sequenced sample consisted of PBMCs. The chain was built from TRBV3-1 (or the pseudogene TRBV3-2) and TRBJ2-5, and 14 bases in between align with TRBD2. The clonotype originates from a middle-aged man with rheumatoid arthritis. The DNA sequence reads TGTGCCAGCAGCCAAGGACTAGCGGGGGGGCTCCAAGAGACCCAGTACTTC. Protein translation: CASSQGLAGGLQETQYF.